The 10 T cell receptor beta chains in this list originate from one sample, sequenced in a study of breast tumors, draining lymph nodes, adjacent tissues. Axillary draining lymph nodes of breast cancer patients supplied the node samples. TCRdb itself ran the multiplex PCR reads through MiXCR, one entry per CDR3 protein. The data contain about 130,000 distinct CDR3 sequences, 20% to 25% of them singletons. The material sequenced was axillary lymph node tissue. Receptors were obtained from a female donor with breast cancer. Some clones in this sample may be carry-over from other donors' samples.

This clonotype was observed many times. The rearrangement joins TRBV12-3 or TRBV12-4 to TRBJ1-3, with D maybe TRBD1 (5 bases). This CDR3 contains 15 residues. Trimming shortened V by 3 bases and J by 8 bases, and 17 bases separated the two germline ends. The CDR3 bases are TGTGCCAGCAGTTTTGGGGGGACGGGCTGGGACACCATATATTTT. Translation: CASSFGGTGWDTIYF.

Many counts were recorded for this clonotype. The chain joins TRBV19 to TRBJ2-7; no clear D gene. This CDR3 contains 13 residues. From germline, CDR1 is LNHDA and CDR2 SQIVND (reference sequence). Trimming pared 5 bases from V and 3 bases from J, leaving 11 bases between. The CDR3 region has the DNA TGTGCCAGTAGTCAGTCCCTCTTCTACGAGCAGTACTTC. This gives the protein CASSQSLFYEQYF.

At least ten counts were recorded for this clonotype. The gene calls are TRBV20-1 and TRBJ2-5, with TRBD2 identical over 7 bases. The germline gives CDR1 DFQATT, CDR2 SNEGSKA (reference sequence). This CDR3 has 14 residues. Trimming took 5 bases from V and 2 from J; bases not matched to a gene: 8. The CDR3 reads CSAGRWGGQETQYF. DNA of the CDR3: TGCAGTGCTGGGAGGTGGGGGGGGCAAGAGACCCAGTACTTC.

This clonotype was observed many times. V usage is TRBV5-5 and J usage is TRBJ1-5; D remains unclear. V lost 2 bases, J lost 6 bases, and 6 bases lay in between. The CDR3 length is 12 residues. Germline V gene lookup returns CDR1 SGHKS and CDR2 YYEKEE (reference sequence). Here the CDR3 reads CASSFWGQPQHF. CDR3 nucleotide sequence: TGTGCCAGCAGCTTTTGGGGTCAGCCCCAGCATTTT.

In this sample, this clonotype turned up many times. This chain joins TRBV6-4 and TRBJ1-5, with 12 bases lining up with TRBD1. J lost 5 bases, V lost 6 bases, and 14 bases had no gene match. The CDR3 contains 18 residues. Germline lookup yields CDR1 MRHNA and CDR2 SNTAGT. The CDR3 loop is CASSPGTGGRIADQPQHF. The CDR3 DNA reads TGTGCCAGCAGCCCCGGGACAGGGGGCCGGATCGCCGATCAGCCCCAGCATTTT.

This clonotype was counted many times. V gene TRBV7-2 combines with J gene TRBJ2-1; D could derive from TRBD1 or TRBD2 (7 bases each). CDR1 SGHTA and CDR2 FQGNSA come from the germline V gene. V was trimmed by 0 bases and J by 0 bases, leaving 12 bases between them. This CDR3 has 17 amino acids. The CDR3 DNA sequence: TGTGCCAGCAGCTTAGCGCAGGGGGGGAGCTCCTACAATGAGCAGTTCTTC. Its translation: CASSLAQGGSSYNEQFF. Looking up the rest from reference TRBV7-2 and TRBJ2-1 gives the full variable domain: GAGVSQSPSNKVTEKGKDVELRCDPISGHTALYWYRQSLGQGLEFLIYFQGNSAPDKSGLPSDRFSAERTGGSVSTLTIQRTQQEDSAVYLCASSLAQGGSSYNEQFFGPGTRLTVL.

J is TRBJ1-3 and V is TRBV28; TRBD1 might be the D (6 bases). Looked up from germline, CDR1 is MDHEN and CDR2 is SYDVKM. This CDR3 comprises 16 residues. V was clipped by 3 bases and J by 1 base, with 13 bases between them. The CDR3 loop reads CASSFPGGPSGNTIYF. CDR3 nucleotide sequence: TGTGCCAGCAGTTTCCCCGGGGGCCCATCTGGAAACACCATATATTTT.

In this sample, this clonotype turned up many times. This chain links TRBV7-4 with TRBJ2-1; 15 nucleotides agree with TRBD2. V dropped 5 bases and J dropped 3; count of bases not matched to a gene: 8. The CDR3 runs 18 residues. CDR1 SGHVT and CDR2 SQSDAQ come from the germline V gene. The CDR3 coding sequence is TGTGCCAGCAGCGTGTTGGGACTAGCGGGAGGTTTCTACAATGAGCAGTTCTTC. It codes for CASSVLGLAGGFYNEQFF.

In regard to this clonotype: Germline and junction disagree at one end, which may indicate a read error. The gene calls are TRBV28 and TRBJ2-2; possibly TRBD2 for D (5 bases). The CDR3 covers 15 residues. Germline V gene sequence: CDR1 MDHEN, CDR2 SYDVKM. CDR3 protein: CASSLSAVYTGELLF. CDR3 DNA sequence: TGTGCCAGCAGTTTATCGGCAGTGTACACCGGGGAGCTGCTTTTT.

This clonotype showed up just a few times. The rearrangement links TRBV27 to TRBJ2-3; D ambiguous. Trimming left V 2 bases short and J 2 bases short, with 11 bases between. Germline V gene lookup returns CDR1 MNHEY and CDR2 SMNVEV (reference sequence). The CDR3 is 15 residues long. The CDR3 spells CASSLPRKSTDTQYF. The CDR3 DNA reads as TGTGCCAGCAGTTTACCTAGAAAATCCACAGATACGCAGTATTTT.